The 28 T cell receptor beta chains reported below all come from one sample, sequenced in a study of T cells after somatic rescue of genetic block. Sequencing was performed with immunoSEQ multiplex PCR; in TCRdb, only in-frame clones are kept and a portion is missing. The sample shows 9,500 to 15,000 clones, about two thirds of them seen only once. The sequenced sample was peripheral blood mononuclear cells (PBMCs). The source of these receptors is a boy aged 10-17 years.

The chain recombines TRBV27 with TRBJ2-5; D gene uncertain. The CDR3 runs to 13 residues. CDR1 is MNHEY, CDR2 SMNVEV, per germline (reference sequence). V was pared by 3 bases and J by 2 bases, with 7 bases between. The CDR3 bases are TGTGCCAGCAGTTTTTTTAATCAAGAGACCCAGTACTTC. Amino acids: CASSFFNQETQYF.

The chain links TRBV5-1 to TRBJ2-7, with 7 bases matching TRBD1. CDR3 size: 13 residues. The V segment lost 1 base and the J segment 3 bases; nucleotides outside the gene matches: 1. Germline lookup yields CDR1 SGHRS and CDR2 YFSETQ. This CDR3 reads CASSLPGGYEQYF. The CDR3 DNA reads TGCGCCAGCAGCTTGCCAGGGGGCTACGAGCAGTACTTC.

The chain couples TRBV12-5 to TRBJ2-3; D unresolved. Germline V gene lookup returns CDR1 LGHNT and CDR2 FRNRAP. The length of the CDR3 is 14 residues. V was clipped by 10 bases and J by 2 bases, with 16 bases between them. CDR3 in DNA: TGTGCTAATTTAGAAGGGCCCCTCACAGATACGCAGTATTTT. This encodes CANLEGPLTDTQYF.

This clone was observed a handful of times. The genes are TRBV11-2 and TRBJ1-2; no clear D gene. This CDR3 is 12 amino acids long. V lost 5 bases to trimming and J lost 3 bases, with 7 bases between them. Germline lookup yields CDR1 SGHAT and CDR2 FQNNGV. DNA of the CDR3: TGTGCCAGCAGCCCGACGGACTATGGCTACACCTTC. It encodes CASSPTDYGYTF.

The chain uses TRBV5-5 and TRBJ2-3; 10 positions match TRBD1. The CDR3 is made up of 18 amino acids. With V trimmed by 5 bases and J by 5 bases, 17 bases remained unmatched. Germline CDR1 and CDR2: SGHKS and YYEKEE (reference sequence). The chain's CDR3 is CASSPHLKDRGLGDTQYF. CDR3 bases: TGTGCCAGCAGTCCTCACCTTAAAGACAGGGGGCTGGGAGATACGCAGTATTTT. The variable domain in full, completed from reference TRBV5-5 and TRBJ2-3, reads DAGVTQSPTHLIKTRGQQVTLRCSPISGHKSVSWYQQVLGQGPQFIFQYYEKEERGRGNFPDRFSARQFPNYSSELNVNALLLGDSALYLCASSPHLKDRGLGDTQYFGPGTRLTVL.

This clone was seen only once. The chain is built from TRBV6-1 and TRBJ1-4, with a tentative D call TRBD1 (5 bases). In germline, CDR1 is MNHNS, CDR2 SASEGT. CDR3 size: 14 residues. V dropped 5 bases and J dropped 3 bases, with 10 bases sitting between them. CDR3 in DNA: TGTGCCAGCAGTCGGGGACCCGCTAATGAAAAACTGTTTTTT. Residues: CASSRGPANEKLFF.

In this sample, this clone turned up once. A read error may account for a junction end that differs from germline. CDR3 nucleotide sequence: TGTGCCTGGGGTGTCACTATTTTGGGGGAGACCCAGTACTTC. Amino acid sequence: CAWGVTILGETQYF. The V call is TRBV30, the J call TRBJ2-5; D not resolved. Germline assignment: CDR1 GTSNPN and CDR2 SVGIG (reference sequence). CDR3 length: 14 residues.

J is TRBJ1-2 and V is TRBV11-2, with a weak D call TRBD1 (5 bases). Trimming pared 3 bases from V and 8 bases from J, leaving 16 bases between. The CDR3 has 14 residues. In germline, CDR1 is SGHAT, CDR2 FQNNGV. The CDR3 protein is CASSFQNSRDGYTF. The CDR3 nucleotides read TGTGCCAGCAGCTTCCAAAACTCCAGGGACGGCTACACCTTC. Using reference TRBV11-2 and TRBJ1-2 for the parts outside the CDR3, the full variable domain is EAGVAQSPRYKIIEKRQSVAFWCNPISGHATLYWYQQILGQGPKLLIQFQNNGVVDDSQLPKDRFSAERLKGVDSTLKIQPAKLEDSAVYLCASSFQNSRDGYTFGSGTRLTVV.

This rearrangement joins TRBV18 to TRBJ1-4; unclear D gene. Germline V gene data show CDR1 as KGHSH and CDR2 as LQKENI. The CDR3 length is 14 residues. V lost 1 base to trimming and J lost 6 bases, with 9 bases between them. The CDR3 DNA sequence: TGTGCCAGCTCACCACGTCCGACGGATGAAAAACTGTTTTTT. This translates into CASSPRPTDEKLFF.

The chain uses TRBV6-5 and TRBJ2-7; 7 nucleotides align to TRBD2. This CDR3 is built from 13 residues. Trimming cost V 5 bases and J 3 bases; bases outside gene matches: 4. Germline CDR1 MNHEY, CDR2 SVGAGI. The CDR3 loop reads CASSKAGNYEQYF. In DNA, the CDR3 is TGTGCCAGCAGTAAAGCGGGAAACTACGAGCAGTACTTC.

The chain combines TRBV28 with TRBJ1-1; 9 nucleotides match TRBD1. CDR3 length: 15 amino acids. After removal of 0 bases from V and 1 base from J, the junction contained 0 bases not matched to a gene. From germline, CDR1 is MDHEN and CDR2 SYDVKM. The CDR3 DNA reads as TGTGCCAGCAGTTTATGGGACAGGGGGAACACTGAAGCTTTCTTT. Translated: CASSLWDRGNTEAFF.

In nucleotides, the CDR3 is TGTGCCAGCTCACCATCGGGGCAAGAGACCCAGTACTTC. It yields the protein CASSPSGQETQYF. The V and J genes are TRBV18 and TRBJ2-5, with D perhaps TRBD2 (5 bases). In germline, CDR1 is KGHSH, CDR2 LQKENI. There are 13 residues in the CDR3. V was shortened by 2 bases and J by 2 bases, with 6 bases between the two germline ends.

The V call is TRBV2, the J call TRBJ2-2, with TRBD1 as a possible D gene (5 bases). The CDR3 contains 17 residues. Per germline, CDR1 SNHLY and CDR2 FYNNEI. Between the trimmed V and J ends, which lost 8 bases and 2 bases, there was a span of 21 bases. CDR3 DNA: TGTGCCAGCGACAAAGACCTCGGCAGGGCAAACACCGGGGAGCTGTTTTTT. Amino acid sequence: CASDKDLGRANTGELFF.

V usage is TRBV4-2 and J usage is TRBJ2-3; D possibly corresponds to TRBD1 (5 bases). The CDR3 length is 14 residues. V was cut by 4 bases and J by 3 bases, with 11 bases left in between. Germline V gives CDR1 LGHNA, CDR2 YNFKEQ. In DNA, the CDR3 is TGTGCCAGCAGCCCTCATTCAGGGACAGATACGCAGTATTTT. Translated: CASSPHSGTDTQYF.

The chain joins TRBV6-5 to TRBJ2-7; D is undetermined. The V and J ends lost 0 bases and 6 bases respectively, with 12 bases between them. Germline CDR1 reads MNHEY; CDR2 reads SVGAGI. The CDR3 is 14 residues long. The chain's CDR3 is CASSYSPKSLEQYF. Here the CDR3 DNA reads TGTGCCAGCAGTTACTCGCCGAAGTCTCTCGAGCAGTACTTC.

The V and J genes are TRBV5-1 and TRBJ1-1; D remains ambiguous. The ends were cut back, 3 bases at V and 0 bases at J, with 12 bases in the middle. Germline V gives CDR1 SGHRS, CDR2 YFSETQ. The CDR3 extends over 15 amino acids. CDR3 in amino acids: CASSSMGRMNTEAFF. CDR3 DNA: TGCGCCAGCAGCTCCATGGGTCGCATGAACACTGAAGCTTTCTTT.

The V and J genes are TRBV5-4 and TRBJ2-1, with no clear D. Germline CDR1 is SGHNT and CDR2 is YYREEE (reference sequence). The length of the CDR3 is 15 residues. V was trimmed by 4 bases and J by 2 bases, leaving 13 bases between them. The CDR3 here is CASSVLGDTYNEQFF. The CDR3 bases are TGTGCCAGCAGCGTGCTAGGAGATACCTACAATGAGCAGTTCTTC. Based on the CDR3 plus reference TRBV5-4 and TRBJ2-1, the full variable domain is ETGVTQSPTHLIKTRGQQVTLRCSSQSGHNTVSWYQQALGQGPQFIFQYYREEENGRGNFPPRFSGLQFPNYSSELNVNALELDDSALYLCASSVLGDTYNEQFFGPGTRLTVL.

The chain couples TRBV25-1 to TRBJ1-4; the D gene is possibly TRBD1 (5 bases). The CDR3 contains 16 residues. Germline V gene data show CDR1 as MGHDK and CDR2 as SYGVNS. V gave up 1 base and J gave up 4 bases, with 13 bases separating them. CDR3 region: CASSESGGTVNEKLFF. The DNA of the CDR3 is TGTGCCAGCAGTGAATCGGGGGGAACAGTTAATGAAAAACTGTTTTTT.

The chain uses TRBV19 and TRBJ2-7, with D maybe TRBD1 (5 bases). Trimming stripped 5 bases from V and 3 bases from J, with 17 bases between. The CDR3 spans 15 residues. CDR1 and CDR2 from the germline V gene are LNHDA and SQIVND (reference sequence). CDR3 residues: CASSRAAQGSYEQYF. The CDR3 DNA follows: TGTGCCAGTAGTCGAGCTGCGCAGGGCAGCTACGAGCAGTACTTC.

The chain joins TRBV23-1 to TRBJ2-3; tentatively, D is TRBD2 (5 bases). TRBV23-1 is reported as an ORF; its role is uncertain. Trimming took off 0 bases at V and 0 bases at J, with 10 bases between the two ends. The CDR3 is made up of 16 amino acids. The CDR3 DNA reads TGCGCCAGCAGTCAATCGGAGGTTTCTAGCACAGATACGCAGTATTTT. It translates to CASSQSEVSSTDTQYF.

This chain joins TRBV30 and TRBJ1-2; possible D gene TRBD1, 5 bases. The CDR3 is made up of 11 amino acids. V gave up 4 bases and J gave up 7 bases, with 10 bases separating them. The germline V gene has CDR1 GTSNPN and CDR2 SVGIG (reference sequence). The CDR3 spells CAWTRRGGYTF. CDR3 nucleotide sequence: TGTGCCTGGACAAGGAGGGGTGGCTACACCTTC.

This rearrangement joins TRBV5-1 to TRBJ2-3, with D perhaps matching TRBD1 (5 bases). The CDR3 contains 16 residues. From germline, CDR1 is SGHRS and CDR2 YFSETQ. V shed 4 bases and J shed 5 bases, with 20 bases lying between them. The CDR3 region is CASSLPQAYGEDTQYF. The CDR3 bases are TGCGCCAGCAGCCTCCCACAGGCATATGGTGAAGATACGCAGTATTTT.

The chain combines TRBV7-9 with TRBJ1-1, with a possible D match to TRBD1 (6 bases). The CDR3 contains 12 residues. V was trimmed by 11 bases and J by 6 bases, leaving 16 bases between them. Germline V gene sequence: CDR1 SEHNR, CDR2 FQNEAQ (reference sequence). CDR3 DNA: TGTGCCCAGCAGTCGTGGACAGCTGAAGCTTTCTTT. Translation: CAQQSWTAEAFF.

The V and J genes are TRBV19 and TRBJ2-1; no reliable D call. Germline V lookup: CDR1 LNHDA, CDR2 SQIVND (reference sequence). The CDR3 extends over 14 amino acids. V was pared by 1 base and J by 2 bases, with 6 bases between. The CDR3 protein is CASSIGDTYNEQFF. In DNA, the CDR3 is TGTGCCAGTAGTATAGGCGACACCTACAATGAGCAGTTCTTC.

The chain couples TRBV7-9 to TRBJ2-3; D unclear. From germline, CDR1 is SEHNR and CDR2 FQNEAQ (reference sequence). V lost 1 base and J 8 bases, leaving 7 bases between the germline ends. The CDR3 loop spans 12 amino acids. Here the CDR3 DNA reads TGTGCCAGCAGCTTAGAGATGGGTACGCAGTATTTT. As protein: CASSLEMGTQYF. Looking up the rest from reference TRBV7-9 and TRBJ2-3 gives the full variable domain: DTGVSQNPRHKITKRGQNVTFRCDPISEHNRLYWYRQTLGQGPEFLTYFQNEAQLEKSRLLSDRFSAERPKGSFSTLEIQRTEQGDSAMYLCASSLEMGTQYFGPGTRLTVL.

The V and J genes are TRBV19 and TRBJ1-4; D not certain. This CDR3 contains 16 residues. V was shortened by 8 bases and J by 0 bases, with 16 bases between the two germline ends. Germline-derived CDR1 and CDR2 are LNHDA and SQIVND (reference sequence). CDR3 sequence reads: CASLLSPAATNEKLFF. The CDR3 nucleotides read TGTGCCAGTCTATTATCTCCTGCGGCAACTAATGAAAAACTGTTTTTT.

This clone appeared a few times. The chain couples TRBV25-1 to TRBJ2-7; D may be TRBD2 (5 bases). This CDR3 has 13 amino acids. Trimming stripped 4 bases from V and 3 bases from J, with 10 bases between. Per germline, CDR1 MGHDK and CDR2 SYGVNS. In DNA, the CDR3 is TGTGCCAGCAGTGGGACCGAGGGCTACGAGCAGTACTTC. It translates to CASSGTEGYEQYF.

The chain recombines TRBV27 with TRBJ2-1; a weak D match, TRBD1 (5 bases). Germline V gene sequence: CDR1 MNHEY, CDR2 SMNVEV (reference sequence). With 2 bases removed from V and 0 bases from J, the gap between germline ends came to 17 bases. CDR3 size: 18 residues. CDR3 region: CASSLRTPLQSSYNEQFF. The CDR3 region has the DNA TGTGCCAGCAGTTTACGGACACCCCTTCAGAGCTCCTACAATGAGCAGTTCTTC.